The sequence of this TCR beta chain was determined in a study of shared clonotypes between healthy human individuals. Across the whole study: The donor pool was made up of a couple of women and a few men aged 18 to 49. Study-level results: Against clonotypes common to all four donors, non-shared ones had lower generation probabilities. Though the depth was large, rarefaction showed that sorted-subset sequencing was incomplete.

How the authors handled the data: ImmunoSEQ supplied junction-only sequences lacking quality scores, so filtering was different. The assay was immunoSEQ multiplex PCR, and TCRdb's table has in-frame clones only and misses some. V, J and clone size derive from that table, while D and trimming were established from the DNA sequence. The table includes 2.3 million or so clones, approximately 95% detected once. V was shortened by 5 bases and J by 5 bases, with 12 bases between the two germline ends. Germline-derived CDR1 and CDR2 are SEHNR and FQNEAQ (reference sequence). This CDR3 region has 13 residues. As regards this clone: Its antigen is as yet unknown.

This chain joins TRBV7-9 and TRBJ2-5, with a possible D match to TRBD2 (6 bases). This clonotype was sampled from a man between 18 and 29 years old in good health. Some clones in this sample may be carry-over from other donors' samples. Sequences were obtained from naive CD4+ T cells from PBMCs. Indicated subset: CD45RA+ positively selected. CDR3 in DNA: TGTGCCAGCAGCCCAGGAGGGTGGGAGACCCAGTACTTC. Residues: CASSPGGWETQYF.